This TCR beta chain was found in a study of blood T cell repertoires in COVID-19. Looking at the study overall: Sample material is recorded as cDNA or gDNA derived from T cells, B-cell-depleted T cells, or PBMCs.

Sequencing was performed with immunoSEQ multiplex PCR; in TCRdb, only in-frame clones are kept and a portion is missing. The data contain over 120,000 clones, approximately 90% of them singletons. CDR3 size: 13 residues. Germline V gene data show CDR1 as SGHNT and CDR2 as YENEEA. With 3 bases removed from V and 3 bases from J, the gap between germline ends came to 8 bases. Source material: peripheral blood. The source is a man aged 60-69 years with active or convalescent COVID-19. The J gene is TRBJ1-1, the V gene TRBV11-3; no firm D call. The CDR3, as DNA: TGTGCCAGCAGCTTTGGGGAGGACACTGAAGCTTTCTTT. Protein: CASSFGEDTEAFF.